This TCR beta chain was observed in a study of CD8 T cells in ankylosing spondylitis (TCRdb year 2017). Study-wide context: The study profiled T cell receptor beta repertoires in healthy donors and ankylosing spondylitis patients to find disease-linked TCR variants. The whole study cohort included some 100 healthy donors and 20 to 25 ankylosing spondylitis patients. Peripheral blood samples were taken, and synovial fluid was additionally collected from ankylosing spondylitis patients.

Sequencing took place on an Illumina HiSeq 2500. Quantitative 5'-RACE with molecular barcodes was the method used to prepare the TCR beta libraries. The study's processing was this. A new computational method, built on a probabilistic model of VDJ rearrangement, was used to identify disease-linked TCR variants. TCRdb passed the public sequencing reads through fastp at Q25 and MiXCR, retaining productive beta sequences. Each CDR3 protein gets just one entry, which takes the most common genes and DNA from the rows behind it. The V and J calls, along with clone size, are taken from TCRdb and not from the paper's own processing. The sample yields about 240,000 distinct CDR3 sequences; around 10% were counted once. The ten biggest clones cover roughly 6.8% of the sample. The junction shows trimming of 1 base on V and 4 bases on J, plus 7 bases between the germline ends. Reading from cysteine to phenylalanine, the CDR3 counts 13 amino acids. Of all the DNA, just the CDR3 is kept, 39 bases in frame from base 1.

With regard to this clonotype: Its antigen specificity is not known. No base qualities exist here, and no much larger clone lies one base off it.

Points the paper makes about the study in general: Some TCR beta motif variants had previously been reported in synovial fluid and blood of reactive arthritis patients, which suggested common disease-initiation mechanisms. The disease-linked clones were reported to be significantly enriched in matched synovial fluid samples from ankylosing spondylitis patients. In peripheral blood, the disease-linked clones were found at relatively low frequencies and had a CD8+ phenotype. A TCR beta motif of eight highly homologous amino acid variants appeared characteristic of blood from ankylosing spondylitis patients.

The sequence derives from a male donor with ankylosing spondylitis or in good health (not recorded which). The rearranged segments are TRBV12-3 or TRBV12-4 and TRBJ1-2, with the D segment identity uncertain. Sequenced input: blood, either unsorted or a sorted T cell fraction (not recorded which). CDR3 reads: CASSLVGLYGYTF. The sequenced DNA is TGTGCCAGCAGTTTAGTAGGGCTCTATGGCTACACCTTC.